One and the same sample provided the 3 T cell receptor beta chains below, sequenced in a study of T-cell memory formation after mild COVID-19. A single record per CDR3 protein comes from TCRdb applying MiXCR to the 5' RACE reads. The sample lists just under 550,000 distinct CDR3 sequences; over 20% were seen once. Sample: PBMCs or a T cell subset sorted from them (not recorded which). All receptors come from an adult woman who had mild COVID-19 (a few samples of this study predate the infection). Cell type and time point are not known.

CDR3 protein: CASSAFLRKTVSGANVLTF. As DNA, the CDR3 is TGTGCCAGCAGCGCCTTTTTGCGGAAAACAGTATCTGGGGCCAACGTCCTGACTTTC. The V gene is TRBV7-9, the J gene TRBJ2-6; D unresolved. CDR3 size: 19 residues. CDR1 is SEHNR, CDR2 FQNEAQ, per germline (reference sequence). V lost 5 bases and J lost 1, with 21 bases in between.

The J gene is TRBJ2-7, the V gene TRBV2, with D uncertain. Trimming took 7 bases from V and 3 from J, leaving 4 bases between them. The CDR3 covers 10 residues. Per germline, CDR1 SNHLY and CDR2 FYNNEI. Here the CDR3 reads CASTRYEQYF. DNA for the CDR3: TGTGCCAGCACGCGCTACGAGCAGTACTTC.

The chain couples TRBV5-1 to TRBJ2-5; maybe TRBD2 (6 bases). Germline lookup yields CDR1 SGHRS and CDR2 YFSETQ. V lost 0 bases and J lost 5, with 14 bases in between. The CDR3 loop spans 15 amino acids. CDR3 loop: CASSLGPGERETQYF. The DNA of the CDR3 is TGCGCCAGCAGCTTGGGTCCGGGAGAGAGGGAGACCCAGTACTTC. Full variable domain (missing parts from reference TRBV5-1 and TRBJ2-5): KAGVTQTPRYLIKTRGQQVTLSCSPISGHRSVSWYQQTPGQGLQFLFEYFSETQRNKGNFPGRFSGRQFSNSRSEMNVSTLELGDSALYLCASSLGPGERETQYFGPGTRLLVL.